A single sample gave rise to the 15 T cell receptor beta chains below, sequenced in a study of blood T cell repertoires in COVID-19 (dated by TCRdb to the early 2020s). The library was made by the immunoSEQ multiplex PCR assay. TCRdb carries this immuneACCESS record with in-frame sequences only. Its versions omit some clonotypes, under half of them owing to an unresolved V gene in the studies checked, with the rest unexplained. The sample has some 260,000 clones on record, more than 70% of them singletons. Together, the top ten hold roughly 6% of the sample. Material: peripheral blood. These receptors came from a woman between 25 and 40 years old with COVID-19, enrolled during active disease.

Worth noting for this clone: The same CDR3 also results from other DNA sequences found in this sample. The chain has TRBV10-3 and TRBJ1-2; 7 bases fit TRBD1. Germline lookup yields CDR1 ENHRY and CDR2 SYGVKD. V was pared by 4 bases and J by 3 bases, with 2 bases of the junction left unmatched. The CDR3 covers 13 residues. CDR3 DNA: TGTGCCATCAGTGGACAGGGCGACTATGGCTACACCTTC. It translates to CAISGQGDYGYTF.

The V call is TRBV29-1, the J call TRBJ2-7, with TRBD2 identical over 11 bases. CDR3 length: 14 residues. With 6 bases clipped from V and 4 bases from J, the junction kept 8 bases outside the gene matches. CDR1 and CDR2 (germline): SQVTM, ANQGSEA. CDR3 in DNA: TGCAGCGTGAAGACTAGCGGGGTTGGGTACGAGCAGTACTTC. Protein product: CSVKTSGVGYEQYF.

This chain uses TRBV7-9 with TRBJ2-2, with D maybe TRBD2 (6 bases). The CDR3 runs to 14 residues. CDR1 and CDR2 (germline): SEHNR, FQNEAQ (reference sequence). With 7 bases removed from V and 6 bases from J, the gap between germline ends came to 15 bases. The CDR3 loop reads CASTLGGTAGELFF. The CDR3 DNA is TGTGCCAGCACCCTGGGGGGTACGGCCGGGGAGCTGTTTTTT.

This sequence joins TRBV25-1 and TRBJ1-2, with 9 bases that match TRBD1. Germline assignment: CDR1 MGHDK and CDR2 SYGVNS. The CDR3 is 15 amino acids. The V segment lost 4 bases and the J segment 6 bases; nucleotides outside the gene matches: 9. The CDR3 DNA sequence: TGTGCCAGCAGTGTTGGACAGGGGAAGCTGGATGGCTACACCTTC. Its translation is CASSVGQGKLDGYTF.

The V gene is TRBV28, the J gene TRBJ2-7; TRBD1 agrees at 7 bases. Losses at the gene ends were 8 bases for V and 3 bases for J; bases not matched to a gene: 19. Germline V CDR1 and CDR2: MDHEN, SYDVKM. The CDR3 consists of 17 residues. This chain's CDR3 is CASSSLGQGDHYYEQYF. The CDR3 DNA is TGTGCCAGCTCCTCTTTGGGTCAGGGGGATCATTACTACGAGCAGTACTTC. Supplemented by reference TRBV28 and TRBJ2-7, the full variable domain reads DVKVTQSSRYLVKRTGEKVFLECVQDMDHENMFWYRQDPGLGLRLIYFSYDVKMKEKGDIPEGYSVSREKKERFSLILESASTNQTSMYLCASSSLGQGDHYYEQYFGPGTRLTVT.

V gene TRBV19 combines with J gene TRBJ2-5; possible D gene TRBD1, 6 bases. The ends were cut back, 6 bases at V and 5 bases at J, with 19 bases in the middle. Germline values: CDR1 LNHDA, CDR2 SQIVND (reference sequence). The CDR3 extends over 15 amino acids. The CDR3 loop reads CASRESGTPRETQYF. The CDR3 DNA reads TGTGCCAGTAGGGAATCGGGGACACCCAGGGAGACCCAGTACTTC.

Here the CDR3 reads CASSQPDRRTEAFF. The CDR3 coding sequence is TGTGCCAGCAGTCAACCCGACAGGCGCACTGAAGCTTTCTTT. V gene TRBV28 combines with J gene TRBJ1-1; possible D gene TRBD1, 6 bases. The CDR3 contains 14 residues. The germline V gene encodes CDR1 MDHEN and CDR2 SYDVKM. Trimming removed 5 bases from V and 4 bases from J, with 14 bases in between.

This clone has just a few counts. The CDR3 nucleotides read TGTGCCACCGGGACAGGGGGCAATCAGCCCCAGCATTTT. Its protein product is CATGTGGNQPQHF. This sequence joins TRBV7-9 and TRBJ1-5; TRBD1 aligns across 10 bases. Germline V gene data show CDR1 as SEHNR and CDR2 as FQNEAQ (reference sequence). The CDR3 is 13 residues long. The junction had 2 bases not matched to a gene; V was cut back by 10 bases and J by 2 bases.

V and J are TRBV19 and TRBJ1-5; unclear D gene. Per the germline V gene, CDR1 is LNHDA and CDR2 is SQIVND (reference sequence). V was clipped by 5 bases and J by 4 bases, with 18 bases between them. The CDR3 runs to 16 residues. CDR3 sequence: CASSPTDPGTNQPQHF. CDR3 DNA: TGTGCCAGTAGTCCCACCGACCCAGGCACAAATCAGCCCCAGCATTTT. Variable domain in full (rest from reference TRBV19 and TRBJ1-5): DGGITQSPKYLFRKEGQNVTLSCEQNLNHDAMYWYRQDPGQGLRLIYYSQIVNDFQKGDIAEGYSVSREKKESFPLTVTSAQKNPTAFYLCASSPTDPGTNQPQHFGDGTRLSIL.

The chain employs TRBV2 and TRBJ1-1; TRBD1 matches 7 bases. Trimming at V came to 4 bases and at J to 5 bases, leaving 4 bases not matched to a gene. The germline V gene has CDR1 SNHLY and CDR2 FYNNEI. The CDR3 is 13 amino acids. The CDR3 DNA reads TGTGCCAGCAGTGCGGCAGGGGGTACTGAAGCTTTCTTT. This encodes CASSAAGGTEAFF.

V and J are TRBV19 and TRBJ1-5; D not certain. Trimming stripped 1 base from V and 4 bases from J, with 17 bases between. This CDR3 is built from 17 residues. The germline V gene encodes CDR1 LNHDA and CDR2 SQIVND (reference sequence). CDR3 DNA sequence: TGTGCCAGTAGTATAGCAGCGGGCCTTTTTGGTAATCAGCCCCAGCATTTT. It encodes CASSIAAGLFGNQPQHF.

The rearrangement uses TRBV6-6 and TRBJ1-6; D uncertain. Looked up from germline, CDR1 is MNHNY and CDR2 is SVGAGI (reference sequence). Trimming cost V 4 bases and J 7 bases, with 8 bases left between them. The CDR3 length is 13 residues. CDR3 region: CASSSGENSPLHF. As DNA, the CDR3 is TGTGCCAGCAGTTCTGGGGAGAATTCACCCCTCCACTTT.

J is TRBJ2-5 and V is TRBV13; D gene uncertain. V lost 6 bases and J 5 bases, leaving 16 bases between the germline ends. Germline loops: CDR1 PRHDT, CDR2 FYEKMQ (reference sequence). The CDR3 has 14 amino acids. CDR3 sequence reads: CASSPRGAWETQYF. The DNA of the CDR3 is TGTGCCAGCAGTCCCAGAGGCGCGTGGGAGACCCAGTACTTC.

The chain has TRBV27 and TRBJ1-2; D ambiguous. The V gene lost 2 bases and the J gene lost 5 bases, with 9 bases spanning the gap. This CDR3 spans 13 amino acids. Per the germline V gene, CDR1 is MNHEY and CDR2 is SMNVEV (reference sequence). CDR3 nucleotides: TGTGCCAGCAGTTTAGGGTCGGGGTATGGCTACACCTTC. It specifies CASSLGSGYGYTF.

The chain couples TRBV7-2 to TRBJ2-1, with TRBD1 identical over 9 bases. CDR3 size: 13 residues. CDR1 and CDR2 from the germline V gene are SGHTA and FQGNSA. V lost 3 bases, J lost 8 bases, and 2 bases stayed unmatched. The CDR3 DNA reads as TGTGCCAGCAGCTTTAGACAGGGGGATGAGCAGTTCTTC. Its translation is CASSFRQGDEQFF.